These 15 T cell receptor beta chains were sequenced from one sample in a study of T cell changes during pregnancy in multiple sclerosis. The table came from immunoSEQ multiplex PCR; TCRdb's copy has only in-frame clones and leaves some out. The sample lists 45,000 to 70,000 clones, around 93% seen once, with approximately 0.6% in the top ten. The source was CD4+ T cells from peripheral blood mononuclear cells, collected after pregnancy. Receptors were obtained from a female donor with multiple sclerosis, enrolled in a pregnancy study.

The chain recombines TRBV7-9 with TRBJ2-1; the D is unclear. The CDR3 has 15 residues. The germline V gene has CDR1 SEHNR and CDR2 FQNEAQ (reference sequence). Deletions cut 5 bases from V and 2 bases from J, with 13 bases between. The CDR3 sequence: CASSPTRLAYNEQFF. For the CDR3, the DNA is TGTGCCAGCAGCCCAACCCGGCTAGCCTACAATGAGCAGTTCTTC.

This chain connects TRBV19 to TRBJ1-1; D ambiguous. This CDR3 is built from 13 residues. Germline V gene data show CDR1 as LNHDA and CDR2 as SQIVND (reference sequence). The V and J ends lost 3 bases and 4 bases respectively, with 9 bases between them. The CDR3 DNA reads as TGTGCCAGTAGTATTGGGGAGGCCACTGAAGCTTTCTTT. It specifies CASSIGEATEAFF.

In DNA, the CDR3 is TGTGCCAGCAGCTTGGGGGGACAGCTCACTGAAGCTTTCTTT. Protein: CASSLGGQLTEAFF. This chain uses TRBV5-8 with TRBJ1-1; TRBD1 matches 7 bases. Germline CDR1 and CDR2: SGHTS and YDEGEE. The CDR3 contains 14 residues. J lost 4 bases, V lost 0 bases, and 3 bases had no gene match.

DNA for the CDR3: TGTGCCAGCAGCCCCGGGGCTAGCGGAATCTACGAGCAGTACTTC. This translates into CASSPGASGIYEQYF. The genes are TRBV5-4 and TRBJ2-7, with 7 bases that match TRBD2. The CDR3 is made up of 15 amino acids. The ends lost 4 bases at V and 3 bases at J; junction bases unmatched: 10. Germline V gene data show CDR1 as SGHNT and CDR2 as YYREEE (reference sequence).

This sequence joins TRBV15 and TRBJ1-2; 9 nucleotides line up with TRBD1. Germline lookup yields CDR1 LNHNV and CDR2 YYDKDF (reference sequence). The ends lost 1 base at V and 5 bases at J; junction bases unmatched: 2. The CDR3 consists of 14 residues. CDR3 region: CATSRAGQGYGYTF. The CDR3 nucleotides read TGTGCCACCAGCAGAGCGGGACAGGGATATGGCTACACCTTC.

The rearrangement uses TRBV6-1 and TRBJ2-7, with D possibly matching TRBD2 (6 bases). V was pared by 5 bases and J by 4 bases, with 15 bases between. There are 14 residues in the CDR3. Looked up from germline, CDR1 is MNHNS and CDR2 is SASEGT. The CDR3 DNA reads TGTGCCAGCAGTCAGGCGGGGCTACCTTACGAGCAGTACTTC. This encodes CASSQAGLPYEQYF.

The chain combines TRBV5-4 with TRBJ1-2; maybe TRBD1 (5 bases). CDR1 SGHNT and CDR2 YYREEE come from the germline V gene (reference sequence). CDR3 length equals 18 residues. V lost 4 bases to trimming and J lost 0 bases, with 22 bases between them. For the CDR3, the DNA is TGTGCCAGCAGCCAAGATAGGACAAGCTGGCTCGCTAACTATGGCTACACCTTC. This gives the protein CASSQDRTSWLANYGYTF.

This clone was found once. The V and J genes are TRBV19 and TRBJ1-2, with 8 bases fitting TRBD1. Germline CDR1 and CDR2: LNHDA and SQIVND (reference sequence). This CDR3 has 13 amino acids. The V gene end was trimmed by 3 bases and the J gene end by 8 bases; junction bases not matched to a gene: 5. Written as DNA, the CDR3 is TGTGCCAGTAGTATTGGACAGGGCTGGGGCTACACCTTC. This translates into CASSIGQGWGYTF.

The CDR3 sequence: CASSVYPPLAGRNTGELFF. The CDR3 nucleotides are TGTGCCAGCAGCGTATATCCCCCCCTAGCGGGCCGGAACACCGGGGAGCTGTTTTTT. The rearrangement links TRBV9 to TRBJ2-2, with 8 nucleotides matching TRBD2. This CDR3 region has 19 residues. V lost 1 base to trimming and J lost 1 base; unmatched junction nucleotides: 12. CDR1 is SGDLS, CDR2 YYNGEE, per germline.

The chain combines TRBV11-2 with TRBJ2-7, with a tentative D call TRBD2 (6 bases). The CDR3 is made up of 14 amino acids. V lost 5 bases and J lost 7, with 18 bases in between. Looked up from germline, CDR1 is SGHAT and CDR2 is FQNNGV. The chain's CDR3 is CASSLLRGPLEQYF. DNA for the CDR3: TGTGCCAGCAGCCTCCTGCGGGGACCCCTGGAGCAGTACTTC.

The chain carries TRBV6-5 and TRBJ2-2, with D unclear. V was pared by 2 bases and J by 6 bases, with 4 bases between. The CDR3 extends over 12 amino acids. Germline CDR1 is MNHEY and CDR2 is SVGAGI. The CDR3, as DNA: TGTGCCAGCAGTTACCTCGCCGGGGAGCTGTTTTTT. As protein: CASSYLAGELFF.

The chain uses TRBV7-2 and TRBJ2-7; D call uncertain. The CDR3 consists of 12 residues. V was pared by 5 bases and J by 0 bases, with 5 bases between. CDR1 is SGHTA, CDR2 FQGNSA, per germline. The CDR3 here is CASSPYSYEQYF. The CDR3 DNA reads TGTGCCAGCAGCCCCTACTCCTACGAGCAGTACTTC.

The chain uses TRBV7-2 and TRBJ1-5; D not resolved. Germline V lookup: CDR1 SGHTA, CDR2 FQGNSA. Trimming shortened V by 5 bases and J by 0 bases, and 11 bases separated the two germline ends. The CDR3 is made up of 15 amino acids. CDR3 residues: CASSQLISSNQPQHF. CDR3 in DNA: TGTGCCAGCAGCCAACTAATATCTAGCAATCAGCCCCAGCATTTT.

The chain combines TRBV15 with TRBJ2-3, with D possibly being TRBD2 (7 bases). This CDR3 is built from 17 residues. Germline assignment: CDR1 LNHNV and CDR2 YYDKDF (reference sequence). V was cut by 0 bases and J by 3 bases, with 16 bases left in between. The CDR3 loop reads CATSRDWRGGGTDTQYF. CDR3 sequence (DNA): TGTGCCACCAGCAGAGATTGGAGGGGGGGTGGGACAGATACGCAGTATTTT. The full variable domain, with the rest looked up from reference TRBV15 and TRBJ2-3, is DAMVIQNPRYQVTQFGKPVTLSCSQTLNHNVMYWYQQKSSQAPKLLFHYYDKDFNNEADTPDNFQSRRPNTSFCFLDIRSPGLGDTAMYLCATSRDWRGGGTDTQYFGPGTRLTVL.

The CDR3 is CARSLASLGGDGYTF. In DNA, the CDR3 is TGTGCCAGAAGCTTGGCTTCTTTGGGGGGAGACGGCTACACCTTC. The chain employs TRBV5-3 and TRBJ1-2, with D maybe TRBD1 (5 bases). TRBV5-3 counts as an open reading frame of uncertain function. V lost 0 bases, J lost 8 bases, and 17 bases lay in between. There are 15 residues in the CDR3.